A single sample is the source of the 19 T cell receptor beta chains below, sequenced in a study of molecular identifiers for immune sequencing clone quantification. One entry per CDR3 protein, called by TCRdb with MiXCR from the PCR reads. This sample carries approximately 670,000 distinct CDR3 sequences, approximately 20% of them seen once, and the ten largest clones take roughly 0.83%. The sample comprised naive CD8+ T cells from blood, with Jurkat cell RNA spiked in. The sample's subset: FACS-sorted CD8+CD4-CCR7+CD45RA+ naive T cells. The receptors derive from a human donor in good health. Some libraries in this study had Jurkat cell RNA spiked in.

The chain uses TRBV27 and TRBJ2-3, with 7 bases fitting TRBD1. This CDR3 contains 14 residues. Germline CDR1 and CDR2: MNHEY and SMNVEV (reference sequence). V lost 8 bases and J lost 0; bases outside the gene matches: 5. In DNA, the CDR3 is TGTGCCAGCGCGGACAGGATAAGCACAGATACGCAGTATTTT. Residues: CASADRISTDTQYF.

This clonotype was seen repeatedly, ten times or more. This chain connects TRBV12-3 or TRBV12-4 to TRBJ2-7, with D perhaps matching TRBD2 (7 bases). Trimming took off 5 bases at V and 6 bases at J, with 20 bases between the two ends. This CDR3 comprises 15 residues. Here the CDR3 reads CASSIQGGGRREQYF. In DNA form, the CDR3 reads TGTGCCAGCAGTATCCAAGGCGGGGGCCGGCGCGAGCAGTACTTC.

This clonotype was seen a few times. The chain combines TRBV5-8 with TRBJ1-2, with a weak D call TRBD1 (5 bases). This CDR3 is 15 amino acids long. The V end lost 1 base, the J end lost 2 bases, and 12 bases lay between the germline ends. Germline assignment: CDR1 SGHTS and CDR2 YDEGEE. CDR3 region: CASSLRVTVNYGYTF. The CDR3 nucleotides are TGTGCCAGCAGCTTGCGGGTGACAGTGAACTATGGCTACACCTTC.

A few counts support this clonotype. The chain links TRBV20-1 to TRBJ2-3; D uncertain. Trimming removed 0 bases at V and 6 bases at J, with 19 bases between. CDR3 length: 16 amino acids. Germline V CDR1 and CDR2: DFQATT, SNEGSKA (reference sequence). CDR3 loop: CSARDLAPTRMDTQYF. DNA for the CDR3: TGCAGTGCTAGAGATTTGGCACCGACGAGAATGGATACGCAGTATTTT.

This clonotype was detected ten times or more. J is TRBJ1-5 and V is TRBV28; a weak D match, TRBD1 (5 bases). Trimming removed 10 bases at V and 7 bases at J, with 20 bases between. Germline V lookup: CDR1 MDHEN, CDR2 SYDVKM. The CDR3 covers 14 residues. CDR3 residues: CATGVLRGSQPQHF. The CDR3 DNA reads TGTGCCACGGGTGTTCTGAGGGGATCCCAGCCCCAGCATTTT.

With regard to this clonotype: Sequence at one end of the junction differs from germline and may be a read error. V gene TRBV5-1 combines with J gene TRBJ1-2; tentatively, D is TRBD1 (5 bases). Germline V gene data show CDR1 as SGHRS and CDR2 as YFSETQ. The CDR3 has 14 amino acids. Here the CDR3 DNA reads TGCGCCAGCAGCTTTTACGGGGCTAACTATGGTTACATCTTC. Translated, it gives CASSFYGANYGYIF.

This clonotype was observed a few times. The V and J genes are TRBV5-1 and TRBJ2-7; no clear D gene. Per the germline V gene, CDR1 is SGHRS and CDR2 is YFSETQ. Trimming stripped 7 bases from V and 2 bases from J, with 16 bases between. This CDR3 contains 14 residues. Written as DNA, the CDR3 is TGCGCCAGCGCCCCCTTGGTCAGTACCTACGAGCAGTACTTC. The encoded protein is CASAPLVSTYEQYF.

Worth noting for this clonotype: A read error may produce the germline difference seen at one junction end. The CDR3 nucleotides are TGTGTCAGCAGCTTAGTAGCGGCGAGCCAAGAGGCCCAGTACTTC. This gives the protein CVSSLVAASQEAQYF. The chain joins TRBV13 to TRBJ2-5, with D perhaps TRBD2 (6 bases). This CDR3 has 15 amino acids. Germline assignment: CDR1 PRHDT and CDR2 FYEKMQ (reference sequence).

To note about this clonotype: A read error is possible here, since a much larger clone lies one base away. V and J are TRBV7-9 and TRBJ2-5; the D gene is possibly TRBD2 (6 bases). Trimming stripped 3 bases from V and 7 bases from J, with 12 bases between. This CDR3 is 13 amino acids long. CDR1 SEHNR and CDR2 FQNEAQ come from the germline V gene (reference sequence). CDR3 region: CASSFSQGGTQYF. The CDR3 coding sequence is TGTGCCAGCAGCTTTTCTCAGGGAGGGACCCAGTACTTC.

The J gene is TRBJ2-1, the V gene TRBV3-1, with 8 bases identical to TRBD1. The V gene end was trimmed by 0 bases and the J gene end by 6 bases; junction bases not matched to a gene: 7. The CDR3 is 16 amino acids. Germline CDR1 is LGHDT and CDR2 is YNNKEL (reference sequence). This chain's CDR3 is CASSQDQGARVNEQFF. The CDR3, as DNA: TGTGCCAGCAGCCAAGACCAGGGGGCGCGGGTCAATGAGCAGTTCTTC.

In DNA form, the CDR3 reads TGTGCCAGCAGCCCCCCATGGCAGGGGGCGGTGAGCACTGAAGCTTTCTTT. Translation: CASSPPWQGAVSTEAFF. The V gene is TRBV27, the J gene TRBJ1-1; 8 bases align to TRBD1. The trim removed 6 bases at V and 4 bases at J, leaving 16 bases unmatched. The CDR3 spans 17 residues. The V gene's germline CDR1 is MNHEY and CDR2 SMNVEV (reference sequence).

This clonotype was found many times. V usage is TRBV12-3 or TRBV12-4 and J usage is TRBJ2-1; D might be TRBD1 (6 bases). This CDR3 region has 16 residues. Trimming took off 8 bases at V and 9 bases at J, with 26 bases between the two ends. The CDR3 region is CASCPTGSSGYGEQFF. The CDR3 DNA sequence: TGTGCCAGCTGCCCGACAGGCTCCAGTGGTTATGGTGAGCAGTTCTTC.

This clonotype was recorded at least ten times. The chain has TRBV28 and TRBJ2-3, with 7 bases matching TRBD2. Germline values: CDR1 MDHEN, CDR2 SYDVKM. The ends lost 8 bases at V and 5 bases at J; junction bases unmatched: 7. The CDR3 spans 13 residues. CDR3 in amino acids: CASRQSGGDTQYF. The CDR3 DNA follows: TGTGCCAGCCGGCAGTCGGGGGGAGATACGCAGTATTTT.

This chain uses TRBV30 with TRBJ2-1; D is undetermined. Trimming removed 0 bases from V and 1 base from J, with 4 bases in between. The CDR3 runs to 13 residues. Looked up from germline, CDR1 is GTSNPN and CDR2 is SVGIG (reference sequence). The CDR3 reads CAWSVYSYNEQFF. DNA for the CDR3: TGTGCCTGGAGTGTATATTCCTACAATGAGCAGTTCTTC.

This clonotype came up many times. The rearrangement joins TRBV4-3 to TRBJ1-2; D is unclear. Trimming removed 0 bases at V and 0 bases at J, with 8 bases between. Germline CDR1 and CDR2: LGHNA and YSLEER. The CDR3 spans 15 residues. The CDR3 here is CASSQEPVPNYGYTF. The CDR3 DNA sequence: TGCGCCAGCAGCCAAGAGCCCGTCCCTAACTATGGCTACACCTTC.

This clonotype has just a few counts. The chain has TRBV28 and TRBJ2-5, with a weak D call TRBD1 (6 bases). Trimming took 3 bases from V and 0 from J, leaving 14 bases between them. CDR3 length equals 16 residues. The germline V gene encodes CDR1 MDHEN and CDR2 SYDVKM. CDR3 sequence reads: CASSFGGGGYQETQYF. Written as DNA, the CDR3 is TGTGCCAGCAGTTTTGGGGGTGGGGGCTACCAAGAGACCCAGTACTTC.

This clonotype has a count of ten or more. The genes are TRBV6-2 or TRBV6-3 and TRBJ1-5, with 10 bases identical to TRBD1. V was clipped by 6 bases and J by 1 base; unmatched bases: 15. Germline V lookup: CDR1 MNHEY, CDR2 SVGEGT. The CDR3 extends over 19 amino acids. The CDR3 reads CASSKTLRTGGRSNQPQHF. CDR3 DNA: TGTGCCAGCAGCAAGACCCTGCGGACAGGGGGTAGAAGCAATCAGCCCCAGCATTTT.

This clonotype was seen only a few times. This sequence joins TRBV13 and TRBJ1-5, with D perhaps TRBD1 (5 bases). V lost 6 bases and J 6 bases, leaving 36 bases between the germline ends. This CDR3 contains 21 residues. The germline V gene has CDR1 PRHDT and CDR2 FYEKMQ (reference sequence). In DNA, the CDR3 is TGTGCCAGCAGTCACCCCCCCCCCGGGCCCCAGGACAACACACCGCCTCAGCCCCAGCATTTT. The encoded protein is CASSHPPPGPQDNTPPQPQHF.

This clonotype showed up many times. The gene calls are TRBV7-9 and TRBJ2-3; TRBD1 matches at 8 bases. Germline-derived CDR1 and CDR2 are SEHNR and FQNEAQ (reference sequence). CDR3 size: 16 residues. The trim removed 4 bases at V and 2 bases at J, leaving 8 bases unmatched. This chain's CDR3 is CASSSPGQEFTDTQYF. CDR3 nucleotides: TGTGCCAGCAGCTCTCCGGGACAGGAGTTCACAGATACGCAGTATTTT.